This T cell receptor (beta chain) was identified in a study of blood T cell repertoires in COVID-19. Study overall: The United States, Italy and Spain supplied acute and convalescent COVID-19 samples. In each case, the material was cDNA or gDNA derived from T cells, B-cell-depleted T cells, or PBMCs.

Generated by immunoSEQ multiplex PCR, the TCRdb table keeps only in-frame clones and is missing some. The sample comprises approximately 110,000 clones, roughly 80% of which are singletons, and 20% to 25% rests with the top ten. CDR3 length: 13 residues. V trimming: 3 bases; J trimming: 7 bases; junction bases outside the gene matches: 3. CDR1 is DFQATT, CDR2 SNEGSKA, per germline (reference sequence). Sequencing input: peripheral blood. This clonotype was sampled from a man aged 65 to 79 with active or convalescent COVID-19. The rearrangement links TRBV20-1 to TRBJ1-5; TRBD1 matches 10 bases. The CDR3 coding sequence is TGCAGTGCTAGTAGGGACAGGGGACAGCCCCAGCATTTT. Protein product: CSASRDRGQPQHF.